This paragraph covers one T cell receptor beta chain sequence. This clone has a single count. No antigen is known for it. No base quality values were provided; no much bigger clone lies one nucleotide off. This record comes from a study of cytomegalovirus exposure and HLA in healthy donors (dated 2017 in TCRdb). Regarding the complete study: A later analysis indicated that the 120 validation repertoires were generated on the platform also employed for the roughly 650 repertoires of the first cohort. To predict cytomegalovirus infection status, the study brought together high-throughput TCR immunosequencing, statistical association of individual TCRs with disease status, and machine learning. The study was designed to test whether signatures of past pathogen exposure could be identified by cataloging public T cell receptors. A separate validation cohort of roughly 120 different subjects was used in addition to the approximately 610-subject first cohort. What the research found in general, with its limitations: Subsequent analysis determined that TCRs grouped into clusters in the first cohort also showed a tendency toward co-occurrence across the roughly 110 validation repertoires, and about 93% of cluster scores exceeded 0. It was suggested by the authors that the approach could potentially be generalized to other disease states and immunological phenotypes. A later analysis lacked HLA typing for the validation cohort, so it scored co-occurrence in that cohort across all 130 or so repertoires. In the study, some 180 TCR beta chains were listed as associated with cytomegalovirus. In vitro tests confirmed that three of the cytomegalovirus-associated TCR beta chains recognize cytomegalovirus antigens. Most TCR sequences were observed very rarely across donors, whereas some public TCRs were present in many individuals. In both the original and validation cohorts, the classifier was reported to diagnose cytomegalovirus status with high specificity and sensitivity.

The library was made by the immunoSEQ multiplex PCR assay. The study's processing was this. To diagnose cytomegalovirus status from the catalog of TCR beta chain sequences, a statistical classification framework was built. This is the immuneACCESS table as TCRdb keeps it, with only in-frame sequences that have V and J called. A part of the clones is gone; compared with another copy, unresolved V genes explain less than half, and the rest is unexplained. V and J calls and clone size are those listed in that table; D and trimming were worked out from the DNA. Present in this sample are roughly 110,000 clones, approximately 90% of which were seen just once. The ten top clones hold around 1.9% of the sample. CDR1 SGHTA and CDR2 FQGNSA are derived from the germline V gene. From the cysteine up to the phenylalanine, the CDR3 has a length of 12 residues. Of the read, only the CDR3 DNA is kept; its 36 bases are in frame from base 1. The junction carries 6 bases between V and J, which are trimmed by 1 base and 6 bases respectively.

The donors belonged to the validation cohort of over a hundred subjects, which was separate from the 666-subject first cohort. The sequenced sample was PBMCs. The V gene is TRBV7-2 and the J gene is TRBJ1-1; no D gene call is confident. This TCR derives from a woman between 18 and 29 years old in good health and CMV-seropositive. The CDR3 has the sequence CASSLDLAEAFF. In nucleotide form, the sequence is TGTGCCAGCAGCTTAGATCTAGCTGAAGCTTTCTTT. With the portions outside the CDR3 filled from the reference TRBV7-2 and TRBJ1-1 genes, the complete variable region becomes GAGVSQSPSNKVTEKGKDVELRCDPISGHTALYWYRQSLGQGLEFLIYFQGNSAPDKSGLPSDRFSAERTGGSVSTLTIQRTQQEDSAVYLCASSLDLAEAFFGQGTRLTVV.